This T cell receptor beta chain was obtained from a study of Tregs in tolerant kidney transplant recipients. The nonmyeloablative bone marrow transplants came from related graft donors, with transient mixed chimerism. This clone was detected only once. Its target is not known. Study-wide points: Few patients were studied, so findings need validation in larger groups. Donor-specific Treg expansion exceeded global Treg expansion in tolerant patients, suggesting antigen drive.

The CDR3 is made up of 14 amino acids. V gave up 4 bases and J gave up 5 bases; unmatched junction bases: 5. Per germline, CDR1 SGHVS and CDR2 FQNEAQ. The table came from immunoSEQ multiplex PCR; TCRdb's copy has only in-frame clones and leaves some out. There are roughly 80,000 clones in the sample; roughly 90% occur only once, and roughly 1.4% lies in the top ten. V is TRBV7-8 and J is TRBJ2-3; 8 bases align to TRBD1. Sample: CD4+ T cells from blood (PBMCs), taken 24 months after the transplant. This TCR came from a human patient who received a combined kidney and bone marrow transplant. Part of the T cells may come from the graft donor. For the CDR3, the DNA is TGTGCCAGCAGCTCCAGGGGGCGCGGAGATACGCAGTATTTT. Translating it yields CASSSRGRGDTQYF.